The rows below give T cell receptor beta chains drawn from one sample of a study of early T cells in non-severe SARS-CoV-2 infection. TCRdb itself ran the 5' RACE reads through MiXCR, one entry per CDR3 protein. Found here are roughly 29,000 distinct CDR3 sequences, over 2.5% of them singletons; the top ten hold under 0.75%. Sequencing input: whole blood. These TCRs come from an adult who was a healthcare worker with PCR-confirmed SARS-CoV-2 infection or an uninfected control (not recorded which). Each CDR3 is given with its conserved first and last residue. A D gene is named only where the DNA matches it firmly. Only part of the rows carry a size: once, few, many, or a class if the clone is expanded.

CDR3	DNA	D	size	J	V
CASSLVLGTGIKTQYF	TGTGCCAGCAGCTTGGTTCTCGGGACAGGGATAAAGACCCAGTACTTC	TRBD1	medium-sized	TRBJ2-5	TRBV5-6
CASSESGNTIYF	TGCGCCAGCAGCGAATCTGGAAACACCATATATTTT	.	.	TRBJ1-3	TRBV5-1
CASSRTGPRVENIQYF	TGTGCCAGCAGTAGGACAGGGCCTAGGGTCGAAAACATTCAGTACTTC	TRBD1	many	TRBJ2-4	TRBV12-3/TRBV12-4
CASIRSLQETQYF	TGTGCCAGCATACGCAGCCTACAAGAGACCCAGTACTTC	.	many	TRBJ2-5	TRBV6-1
CASRADRADGTQYF	TGTGCCAGCAGGGCGGACAGGGCTGATGGGACCCAGTACTTC	TRBD1	many	TRBJ2-5	TRBV2
CASSEARGSGNTIYF	TGTGCCAGCAGTGAAGCTAGGGGCTCTGGAAACACCATATATTTT	.	many	TRBJ1-3	TRBV2
CSAKTGSTDTQYF	TGCAGTGCGAAGACAGGAAGCACAGATACGCAGTATTTT	.	many	TRBJ2-3	TRBV20-1
CASSFAEMNTEAFF	TGTGCCAGCAGTTTCGCAGAAATGAACACTGAAGCTTTCTTT	.	medium-sized	TRBJ1-1	TRBV12-3/TRBV12-4
CASLHTGGLGNEQFF	TGTGCCAGCCTCCACACTGGGGGGCTCGGAAATGAGCAGTTCTTC	.	medium-sized	TRBJ2-1	TRBV6-1
CSARVGPGAFF	TGCAGTGCTAGAGTTGGTCCCGGGGCTTTCTTT	.	many	TRBJ1-1	TRBV20-1
CASSLGGGPANTGELFF	TGTGCCAGCAGCTTGGGCGGGGGCCCCGCGAACACCGGGGAGCTGTTTTTT	.	few	TRBJ2-2	TRBV7-9
CASSLELGGLDTQYF	TGTGCCAGCAGCTTAGAACTGGGCGGGTTAGATACGCAGTATTTT	.	many	TRBJ2-3	TRBV11-2
CASRQTGARGELFF	TGTGCCAGCAGGCAGACAGGAGCACGCGGGGAGCTGTTTTTT	.	.	TRBJ2-2	TRBV3-1
CASSDRDLYSNQPQHF	TGTGCCAGCAGTGACAGGGACCTGTATAGCAATCAGCCCCAGCATTTT	.	many	TRBJ1-5	TRBV2
CATSRDTDTQYF	TGTGCCACCAGCAGAGACACAGATACGCAGTATTTT	.	medium-sized	TRBJ2-3	TRBV15
CASNPKGGNEQFF	TGTGCCAGCAACCCGAAAGGGGGCAATGAGCAGTTCTTC	.	many	TRBJ2-1	TRBV7-8
CASSFSSRTGRRPHGYTF	TGTGCCAGCAGTTTCTCGTCTAGGACAGGGCGACGGCCCCATGGCTACACCTTC	TRBD1	many	TRBJ1-2	TRBV6-5
CASSSPGVTRGTEAFF	TGTGCCAGCAGTTCCCCTGGGGTCACACGCGGAACTGAAGCTTTCTTT	.	many	TRBJ1-1	TRBV12-3/TRBV12-4
CASSLRAGGNYGYTF	TGTGCCAGCAGTTTGCGGGCAGGGGGCAACTATGGCTACACCTTC	TRBD1	medium-sized	TRBJ1-2	TRBV12-3/TRBV12-4
CASSSGDKVGTEAFF	TGCGCCAGCAGCTCGGGGGACAAGGTGGGCACTGAAGCTTTCTTT	.	many	TRBJ1-1	TRBV5-1
CASSPVEQDRGVVETQYF	TGTGCCAGCAGCCCCGTAGAACAAGACAGGGGGGTGGTCGAGACCCAGTACTTC	TRBD1	many	TRBJ2-5	TRBV13
CATSRAYRGLGNEQFF	TGTGCCACCAGCAGAGCATACAGGGGGCTTGGCAATGAGCAGTTCTTC	TRBD1	many	TRBJ2-1	TRBV15
CASSGQLLGPQHF	TGTGCCAGCAGTGGACAGCTCCTCGGGCCCCAGCATTTT	.	few	TRBJ1-5	TRBV2
CASSGTGVPEDTIYF	TGCGCCAGCAGCGGGACCGGGGTCCCTGAGGACACCATATATTTT	.	many	TRBJ1-3	TRBV5-1
CASSPPQRGNQPQHF	TGTGCCAGCAGCCCACCTCAGAGGGGAAATCAGCCCCAGCATTTT	.	.	TRBJ1-5	TRBV5-4
CASSYRLRGNTEAFF	TGTGCCAGCAGTTACAGGCTCAGGGGGAACACTGAAGCTTTCTTT	.	many	TRBJ1-1	TRBV6-6
CASSRAWQAGADTQYF	TGTGCCAGCAGCCGGGCCTGGCAAGCGGGGGCAGATACGCAGTATTTT	TRBD2	many	TRBJ2-3	TRBV7-9
CASKTGGYGYTF	TGTGCCAGCAAGACAGGGGGCTATGGCTACACCTTC	TRBD1	many	TRBJ1-2	TRBV6-2/TRBV6-3
CASSRTSGGVITDTQYF	TGTGCCAGCAGCAGGACTAGCGGGGGCGTCATCACAGATACGCAGTATTTT	TRBD2	many	TRBJ2-3	TRBV5-4
CASSPPLKATYNEQFF	TGTGCCAGCTCACCACCGCTTAAGGCTACCTACAATGAGCAGTTCTTC	.	few	TRBJ2-1	TRBV18
CASSLVGTGSYNEQFF	TGTGCCAGCAGCTTAGTAGGGACAGGCTCCTACAATGAGCAGTTCTTC	TRBD1	many	TRBJ2-1	TRBV7-2
CASSSGGEAYTF	TGTGCCAGCAGCTCTGGAGGGGAGGCCTACACCTTC	.	many	TRBJ1-2	TRBV7-9
CASSEGQGGTDTQYF	TGTGCCAGCAGCGAGGGACAGGGAGGCACAGATACGCAGTATTTT	TRBD1	many	TRBJ2-3	TRBV11-3
CASSPDANVLTF	TGTGCCAGCAGCCCTGACGCCAACGTCCTGACTTTC	.	many	TRBJ2-6	TRBV6-5
CASSLSWKTSNQPQHF	TGTGCCAGTAGTCTCTCATGGAAGACGAGCAATCAGCCCCAGCATTTT	.	many	TRBJ1-5	TRBV19
CSARRGGWTQYF	TGCAGTGCTAGACGGGGGGGCTGGACGCAGTATTTT	TRBD2	many	TRBJ2-3	TRBV20-1
CSAARTSGVETQYF	TGCAGTGCCGCCCGGACTAGCGGGGTAGAGACCCAGTACTTC	TRBD2	many	TRBJ2-5	TRBV20-1
CASSRARQVAQYF	TGTGCCAGCAGCCGGGCAAGGCAGGTCGCGCAGTATTTT	.	many	TRBJ2-3	TRBV14
CSVQGGTGVYWDGYTF	TGCAGCGTCCAGGGGGGGACAGGGGTATACTGGGACGGCTACACCTTC	TRBD1	many	TRBJ1-2	TRBV29-1
CASSQGPGQHNSPLHF	TGTGCCAGCAGCCAAGGGCCGGGACAGCATAATTCACCCCTCCACTTT	TRBD1	medium-sized	TRBJ1-6	TRBV7-3
CASSQFGQGGWQETQYF	TGTGCCAGCAGCCAATTCGGACAAGGGGGGTGGCAAGAGACCCAGTACTTC	.	many	TRBJ2-5	TRBV3-1
CASSPGTGGSNQPQHF	TGTGCCAGCTCACCTGGGACAGGGGGCTCTAATCAGCCCCAGCATTTT	TRBD1	many	TRBJ1-5	TRBV18
CASSLEGREETQYF	TGTGCCAGCAGCTTGGAGGGGCGGGAAGAGACCCAGTACTTC	.	many	TRBJ2-5	TRBV2
CASSLGQNTGELFF	TGTGCCAGCAGTTTGGGACAGAACACCGGGGAGCTGTTTTTT	.	many	TRBJ2-2	TRBV27
CASSELGETQYF	TGTGCCAGCAGTGAACTGGGGGAGACCCAGTACTTC	.	many	TRBJ2-5	TRBV6-1